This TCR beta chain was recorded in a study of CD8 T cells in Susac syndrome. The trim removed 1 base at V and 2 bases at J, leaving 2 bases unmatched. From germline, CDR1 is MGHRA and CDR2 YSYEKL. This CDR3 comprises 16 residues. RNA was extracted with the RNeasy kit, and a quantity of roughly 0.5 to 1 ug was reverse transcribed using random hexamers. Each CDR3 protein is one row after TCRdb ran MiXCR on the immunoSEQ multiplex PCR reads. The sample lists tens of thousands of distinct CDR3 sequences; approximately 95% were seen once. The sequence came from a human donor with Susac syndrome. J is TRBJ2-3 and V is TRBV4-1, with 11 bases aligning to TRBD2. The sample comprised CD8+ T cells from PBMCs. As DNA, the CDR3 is TGCGCCAGCAGCCAAGTGGGACTAGCGGCCACAGATACGCAGTATTTT. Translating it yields CASSQVGLAATDTQYF.